The source of this T cell receptor (beta chain) is a study of shared clonotypes between healthy human individuals. Deletions cut 3 bases from V and 3 bases from J, with 9 bases between. Per germline, CDR1 SEHNR and CDR2 FQNEAQ (reference sequence). The CDR3 runs to 13 residues. With respect to this clone: Its antigen is not known.

Data came from immunoSEQ multiplex PCR; TCRdb stores just in-frame clones and leaves some out. The table includes about 2 million clones, less than 95% detected once. Terminally differentiated effector memory CD45RA+ cells were excluded by CCR7 positive selection of CD45RO-negative cells. All donors qualified as healthy HIV-negative adults and had experienced no recent acute infections or vaccinations. Whole-study results and caveats: A few donors showed sharing of roughly 5% of naive CD4 clonotypes. Naive subsets generally exceeded memory subsets in estimated richness. Depth of sequencing was expected to influence donor clonotype sharing.

The receptor's source is a young man in good health. The gene calls are TRBV7-9 and TRBJ2-7; D gene ambiguous. Sequenced: naive CD8+ T cells sorted from blood. CDR3 sequence reads: CASSFPLHYEQYF. As DNA, the CDR3 is TGTGCCAGCAGCTTCCCCCTGCACTACGAGCAGTACTTC.